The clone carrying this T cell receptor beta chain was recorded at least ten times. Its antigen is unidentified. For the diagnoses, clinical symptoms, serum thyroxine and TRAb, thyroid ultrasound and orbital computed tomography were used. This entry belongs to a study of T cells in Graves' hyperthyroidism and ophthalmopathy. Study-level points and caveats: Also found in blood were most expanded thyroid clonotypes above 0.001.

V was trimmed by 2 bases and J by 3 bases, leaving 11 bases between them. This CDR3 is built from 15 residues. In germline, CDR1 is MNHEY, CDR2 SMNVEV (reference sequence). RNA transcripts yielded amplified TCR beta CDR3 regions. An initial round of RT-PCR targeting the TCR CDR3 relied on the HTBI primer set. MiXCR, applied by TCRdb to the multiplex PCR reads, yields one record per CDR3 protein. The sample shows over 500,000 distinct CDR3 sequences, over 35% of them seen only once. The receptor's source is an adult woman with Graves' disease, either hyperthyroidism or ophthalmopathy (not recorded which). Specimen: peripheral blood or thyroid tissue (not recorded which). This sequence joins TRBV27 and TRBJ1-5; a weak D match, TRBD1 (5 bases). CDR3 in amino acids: CASSLTTGYNQPQHF. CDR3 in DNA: TGTGCCAGCAGTTTAACAACAGGTTACAATCAGCCCCAGCATTTT.